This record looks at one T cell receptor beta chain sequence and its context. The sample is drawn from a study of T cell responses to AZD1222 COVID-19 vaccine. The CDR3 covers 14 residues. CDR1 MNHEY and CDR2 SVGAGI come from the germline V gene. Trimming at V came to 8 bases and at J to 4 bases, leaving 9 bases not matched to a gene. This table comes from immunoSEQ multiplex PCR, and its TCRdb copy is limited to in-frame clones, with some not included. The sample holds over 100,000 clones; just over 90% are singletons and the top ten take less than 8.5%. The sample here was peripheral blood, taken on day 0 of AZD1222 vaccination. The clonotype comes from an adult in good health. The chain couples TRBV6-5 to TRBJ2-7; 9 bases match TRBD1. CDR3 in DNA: TGTGCCAGCGTACAGGGGGCGTTCTGGTACGAGCAGTACTTC. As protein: CASVQGAFWYEQYF.